One T cell receptor beta chain is described in this entry. Antigen unknown. This record belongs to a study of cytomegalovirus exposure and HLA in healthy donors. Study details: An analysis done earlier identified almost 120 million unique TCR beta sequences from around 180 million T cells. Ancestry clustering placed about 80% of approximately 420 genotyped donors in the Caucasian-associated cluster.

The study's findings and limits: As a later analysis showed, a missense DCLRE1C variant was linked to trimming of TCR beta V- and J-genes. A previous analysis found most TCR beta V segments productive roughly 87% or roughly 30% of the time.

The CDR3 extends over 14 amino acids. V was trimmed by 6 bases and J by 8 bases, leaving 16 bases between them. CDR1 is SNHLY and CDR2 is FYNNEI in the germline V gene. PCR used 60 Vbeta primers and 13 Jbeta primers. The protocol was immunoSEQ multiplex PCR, while the TCRdb copy is restricted to in-frame clones and leaves out a portion. The table records over 100,000 clones, roughly 65% of them present only once. The gene calls are TRBV2 and TRBJ1-4, with D possibly TRBD1 on 5 matching bases. This sequence was found in a man in his forties or fifties in good health and CMV-seropositive. Sequencing was carried out using PBMCs. The CDR3 sequence is CASRAGPAWEKLFF. The CDR3 DNA sequence: TGTGCCAGCAGGGCGGGACCGGCTTGGGAAAAACTGTTTTTT.